This TCR beta chain comes out of a study of blood T cell repertoires in COVID-19 (TCRdb year 2020). Turning to the overall study: The collaborator samples originated in the United States, Italy and Spain and spanned the acute and convalescent phases of COVID-19. The repertoires were released in a freely available public database intended as a resource for research on the immune response to SARS-CoV-2. Where available, HLA class I and class II types were obtained from metadata supplied by the sample provider rather than from assay-based typing. The dataset comprised deeply sampled blood TCRbeta repertoires from subjects exposed to, actively infected with, or recovered from COVID-19. The prospective study material was composed of cDNA or gDNA derived from T cells, B-cell-depleted T cells, or PBMCs. Samples came from the ongoing ImmuneRACE study (first 160 participants) plus 1,254 subjects from 6 global collaborators. The sample metadata nearly always contained a de-identified subject ID, COVID-19 status, age in years and sex.

The germline ends are 19 bases apart after V is trimmed by 4 bases and J by 2 bases. Reading the germline V gene gives CDR1 SGHRS and CDR2 YFSETQ. Taken from cysteine to phenylalanine, the CDR3 has 17 residues. The retained sequence is limited to the CDR3, 51 bases, with the frame set at the first base. About this clone itself: The antigen it binds to is not known. No base quality information exists; no much larger clone differs at one position.

Collaborating institutions collected whole blood in K2EDTA tubes following their own protocols. For TCRbeta analysis, collaborators shipped samples as frozen whole blood, isolated PBMCs, or DNA extracted from either of those sample types. Overall study results and their limits: The quantity of clinical and demographic metadata differed by source and by participant and was supplied without curation.

TCRbeta CDR3 regions were amplified from genomic DNA using the immunoSEQ Assay, a bias-controlled multiplex PCR. From the authors' description of their analysis: The number of nucleated cells in each sample was estimated from the amplification of reference gene primers within the assay. To quantify the absolute abundance of each unique TCRbeta CDR3 rearrangement, sequence reads were collapsed and filtered. For each sample, productive Simpson clonality was calculated as the square root of Simpson's diversity index across productive rearrangements. What TCRdb holds here is the immuneACCESS table cut down to in-frame rearrangements. Part of the clones is not present; checked against another copy, under half of the missing clones reflect an unresolved V gene, and the others are unexplained. V and J calls and clone size are those listed in that table; D and trimming were worked out from the DNA. The sample includes under 200,000 clones, with roughly 75% observed a single time. The leading ten clones occupy around 7% of the sample.

This chain is built from TRBV5-1 and TRBJ2-1; TRBD2 might be the D gene, on 6 matching bases. Sequencing was performed on peripheral blood. The clonotype originates from a man in his 70s with active or convalescent COVID-19. The CDR3: CASSGMLATWTYNEQFF. Here is the DNA: TGCGCCAGCAGCGGAATGCTAGCGACTTGGACCTACAATGAGCAGTTCTTC.